This entry concerns a single T cell receptor beta chain. This clonotype was observed at least ten times. It has no known antigen specificity. No quality values exist for individual bases; no much larger clone is one base distant. This record belongs to a study of T cells in Graves' hyperthyroidism and ophthalmopathy (dated by TCRdb to the late 2010s). Context from the whole study: Peripheral blood was collected at initial diagnosis, before any treatment. The study also compared thyroid tissue and blood T-cell repertoires from more than five Graves' hyperthyroidism patients. The roughly 91 discovery patients were randomly divided into training and test sets at a 7:3 ratio. TCR Vbeta CDR3 sequencing of 135 peripheral blood samples (around 45 ophthalmopathy, some 75 hyperthyroidism and around 17 progressor patients) is reported in the paper. To identify TCR V-J signatures that set the groups apart, the researchers used a discovery cohort of 90 to 100 patients, made up of approximately 43 with Graves' ophthalmopathy and some 60 with stable Graves' hyperthyroidism. Prospective prediction of ophthalmopathy was tested in an independent validation cohort of under 20 hyperthyroidism patients and roughly 16 patients who later progressed to ophthalmopathy. After sampling, hyperthyroidism patients received methimazole starting at 30 mg daily, and ophthalmopathy patients received high-dose intravenous methylprednisolone.

Graves' hyperthyroidism was defined as stable when no progression to ophthalmopathy occurred over 18 months of follow-up. Hyperthyroidism patients were newly diagnosed, with disease duration under 2 months, and aged 18 to 65 years. The study excluded patients with uncontrolled infections, other autoimmune diseases, pregnancy or lactation. Diagnoses relied on clinical symptoms, serum thyroxine and TRAb, thyroid ultrasound and orbital computed tomography. PBMCs were isolated from about 9.1 ml of fresh peripheral blood by Ficoll-Paque density gradient centrifugation. Trizol reagent was used to extract total RNA, and RNA quality was then checked on an Agilent 2100 Bioanalyzer. The TCR beta CDR3 regions were amplified from the RNA transcripts. A first-round RT-PCR of the TCR CDR3 used the HTBI primer set with the Qiagen OneStep RT-PCR kit. Libraries were constructed in a second round of multiplex PCR, after which size selection and purification were performed. Sequencing of the libraries was done on an Illumina HiSeq2000 using paired-end 100 bp reads. As for the authors' bioinformatics: SOAPnuke was used to process the raw data, removing reads that contained adapters or uncalled bases, had a mean Phred below 15, or lacked an exact match to the constant primer or identifier. COPE v1.2.5 was used to merge the high-quality paired reads, and each unique nucleotide sequence was defined as a clonotype. MiTCR v1.1 was used to align clonotypes to the IMGT TRBV, TRBD and TRBJ reference segments. The analysis included only V-J combinations with a frequency above 0.0001, which together covered 99% to 99.2% of the repertoires. A TCS score was defined as the ratio between F50 (clonal expansion) and ExV (chaos), using BLOSUM62-based TCRdist between CDR3 peptides within each V-J. Welch's t-statistics and random forest reduced roughly 540 V-J features to 13, which were used in a naive Bayes classifier (R e1071). The public reads were reanalyzed by TCRdb: fastp trimming at Q25, MiXCR alignment, in-frame beta chains only. For every CDR3 protein sequence, its rows merge into one entry that carries the most common genes and DNA. TCRdb assigned the V and J calls; the authors' analysis was not used. In this sample the table shows hundreds of thousands of distinct CDR3 sequences, roughly 17% of which occur a single time. The ten largest clones capture 18% of the sample.

At the junction V is shortened by 0 bases and J by 4 bases; bases outside the gene matches: 8. From the germline V gene (reference sequence), CDR1 is DFQATT and CDR2 is SNEGSKA. The CDR3 sequence holds 15 residues, the cysteine and phenylalanine included. CDR3 DNA only is kept here, 45 bases in frame from base 1. The investigation overall reported the following: Sample size was not statistically predetermined, and blinding of investigators to group allocation was not performed. In validation, progression to ophthalmopathy was predicted by the model with more than 65% sensitivity and about 72% specificity, a median of about 6 months before onset. A model built on a 13 V-J signature distinguished ophthalmopathy from stable hyperthyroidism, reaching 85% to 90% sensitivity and about 81% specificity in cross-validation and 80%/75% in testing. Most expanded thyroid clonotypes (frequency above 0.001) were also detected in blood, a finding suggesting that blood repertoires may reflect thyroid immune responses.

Recombination joined TRBV20-1 with TRBJ2-5, and TRBD2 matches 7 of the central bases. Sequenced: blood. The sequence was obtained from a woman aged 18 to 35 with Graves' hyperthyroidism. The nucleotides are TGCAGTGCTAGAGATACAGCGGGGAGTGGAGAGACCCAGTACTTC. It codes for CSARDTAGSGETQYF.